The 8 T cell receptor beta chains given below trace back to one sample, sequenced in a study of spatial heterogeneity in lung cancer (dated by TCRdb to about 2019). Results the study describes overall, beyond this receptor: The number of expanded intratumoral alpha and beta TCRs correlated with the tumor nonsynonymous mutation count.

Their cognate antigens are unknown. Per the publication, the time point label means: sample taken at primary tumor resection. Library preparation employed 5' RACE. TCRdb names NextSeq 500 as the instrument used. TCRdb cleaned the public reads at Q25 with fastp, built clones with MiXCR and kept in-frame beta chains. CDR3 protein sequences are deduplicated, and each keeps its most common genes and DNA. This sample comprises about 29,000 distinct CDR3 sequences, approximately 7% of them detected only once. Approximately 25% of the sample belongs to the ten largest clones. This material consisted of lung tumor tissue, taken at surgery. These receptors were taken from a male donor with early-stage non-small cell lung cancer.

The table lists this clonotype with many counts. The gene calls are TRBV11-3 and TRBJ2-3, with unresolved D. Trimming left V 3 bases short and J 2 bases short, with 9 bases between. Germline assignment: CDR1 SGHNT and CDR2 YENEEA. The CDR3 is 14 residues long. The CDR3 DNA reads TGTGCCAGCAGCTTGACCGGTTACACAGATACGCAGTATTTT. This translates into CASSLTGYTDTQYF.

This clonotype was counted only a few times. This chain connects TRBV3-1 to TRBJ2-3, with 8 bases aligning to TRBD1. J gave up 6 bases and V 5 bases, and 7 bases lay outside the gene matches. The CDR3 has 14 residues. The V gene's germline CDR1 is LGHDT and CDR2 YNNKEL (reference sequence). The CDR3 sequence is CASSESGGPDTQYF. The CDR3 bases are TGTGCCAGCAGCGAATCAGGGGGCCCGGATACGCAGTATTTT.

J is TRBJ2-7 and V is TRBV18; D gene uncertain. V was cut by 3 bases and J by 1 base, with 16 bases left in between. Germline V lookup: CDR1 KGHSH, CDR2 LQKENI. The CDR3 has 16 amino acids. Here the CDR3 DNA reads TGTGCCAGCTCACCTGGTGGGAAGGACGGGTCCTACGAGCAGTACTTC. Residues: CASSPGGKDGSYEQYF.

The rearrangement joins TRBV15 to TRBJ1-4; D gene uncertain. Trimming cost V 1 base and J 1 base, with 10 bases left between them. Germline V gene sequence: CDR1 LNHNV, CDR2 YYDKDF (reference sequence). The CDR3 has 16 residues. CDR3 DNA: TGTGCCACCAGCAGAGTCCTTGGGGAAACTAATGAAAAACTGTTTTTT. Translating gives CATSRVLGETNEKLFF.

This clonotype was observed at least ten times. The chain combines TRBV2 with TRBJ2-3, with 12 bases that match TRBD2. This CDR3 has 15 residues. J lost 5 bases, V lost 4 bases, and 4 bases had no gene match. Germline CDR1 is SNHLY and CDR2 is FYNNEI. CDR3 DNA: TGTGCCAGCAGTGGACTAGCGGGGGCGGTAGATACGCAGTATTTT. This encodes CASSGLAGAVDTQYF.

This clonotype was observed a few times. In nucleotides, the CDR3 is TGTGCCAGCGGACCACAGGGAAACCTCTACGAGCAGTACTTC. The encoded protein is CASGPQGNLYEQYF. J is TRBJ2-7 and V is TRBV2, with D tentatively TRBD1 (6 bases). Trimming stripped 8 bases from V and 3 bases from J, with 17 bases between. The CDR3 consists of 14 residues. In germline, CDR1 is SNHLY, CDR2 FYNNEI. Full variable domain (remainder filled in from reference TRBV2 and TRBJ2-7): EPEVTQTPSHQVTQMGQEVILRCVPISNHLYFYWYRQILGQKVEFLVSFYNNEISEKSEIFDDQFSVERPDGSNFTLKIRSTKLEDSAMYFCASGPQGNLYEQYFGPGTRLTVT.

The chain carries TRBV5-1 and TRBJ2-1, with 7 positions matching TRBD2. The CDR3 has 14 residues. J was trimmed by 6 bases and V by 0 bases; bases with no gene match: 3. The germline CDR1 and CDR2 sequences are SGHRS and YFSETQ. CDR3 protein: CASSLVLAANEQFF. The CDR3 DNA reads TGCGCCAGCAGCTTGGTGCTAGCGGCCAATGAGCAGTTCTTC.

The CDR3 here is CSVDASNTGELFF. CDR3 sequence (DNA): TGCAGCGTTGACGCTTCGAACACCGGGGAGCTGTTTTTT. V gene TRBV29-1 combines with J gene TRBJ2-2; D unresolved. Germline V CDR1 and CDR2: SQVTM, ANQGSEA. This CDR3 spans 13 amino acids. Trimming stripped 3 bases from V and 0 bases from J, with 5 bases between.